This TCR beta chain stems from a study of control samples from healthy donors and cancer patients. With 3 bases removed from V and 0 bases from J, the gap between germline ends came to 2 bases. CDR3 length: 12 amino acids. Germline CDR1 and CDR2: KGHSH and LQKENI. Assay used: immunoSEQ multiplex PCR; TCRdb lists only in-frame clones, some missing. The sample includes more than 140,000 clones, around 90% of them seen just once. The chain employs TRBV18 and TRBJ1-1; unclear D gene. The clonotype was recovered from a man between 18 and 29 years old in good health. Sequenced material: blood. DNA of the CDR3: TGTGCCAGCTCACCTATGAACACTGAAGCTTTCTTT. Its translation is CASSPMNTEAFF.